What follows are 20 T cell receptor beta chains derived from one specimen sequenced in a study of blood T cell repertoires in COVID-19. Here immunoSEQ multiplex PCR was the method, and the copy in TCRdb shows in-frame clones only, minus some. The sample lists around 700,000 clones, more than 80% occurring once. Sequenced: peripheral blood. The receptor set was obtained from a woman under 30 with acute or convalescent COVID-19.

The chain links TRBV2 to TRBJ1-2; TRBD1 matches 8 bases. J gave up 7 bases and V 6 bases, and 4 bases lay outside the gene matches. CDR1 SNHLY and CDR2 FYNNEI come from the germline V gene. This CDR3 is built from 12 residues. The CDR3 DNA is TGTGCCAGCAGATTGACAGGGGCTGGCTACACCTTC. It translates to CASRLTGAGYTF.

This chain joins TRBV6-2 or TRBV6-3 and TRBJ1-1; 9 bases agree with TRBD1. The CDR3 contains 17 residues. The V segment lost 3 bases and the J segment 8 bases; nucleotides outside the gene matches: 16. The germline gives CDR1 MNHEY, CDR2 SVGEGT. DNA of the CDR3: TGTGCCAGCAGTTATTCTAGGACAGGGGCAACGAGGATGGAAGCTTTCTTT. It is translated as CASSYSRTGATRMEAFF.

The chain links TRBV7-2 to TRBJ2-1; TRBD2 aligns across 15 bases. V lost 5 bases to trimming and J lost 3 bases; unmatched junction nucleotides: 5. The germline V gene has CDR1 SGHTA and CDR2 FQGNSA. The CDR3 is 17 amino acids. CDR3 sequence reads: CASSPGLAGGDYNEQFF. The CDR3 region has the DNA TGTGCCAGCAGCCCTGGACTAGCGGGGGGGGACTACAATGAGCAGTTCTTC.

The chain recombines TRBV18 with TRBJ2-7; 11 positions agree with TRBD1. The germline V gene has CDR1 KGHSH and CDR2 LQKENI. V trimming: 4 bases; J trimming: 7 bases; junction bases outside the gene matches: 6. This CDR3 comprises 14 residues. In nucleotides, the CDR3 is TGTGCCAGCTCACTGGGACAGGGGGTGAGGGAGCAGTACTTC. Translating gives CASSLGQGVREQYF.

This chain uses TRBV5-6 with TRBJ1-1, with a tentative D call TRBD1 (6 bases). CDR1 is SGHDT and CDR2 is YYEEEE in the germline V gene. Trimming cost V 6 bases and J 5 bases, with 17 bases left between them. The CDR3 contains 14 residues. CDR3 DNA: TGTGCCAGCACCTCGAGGGGGGGAGGTACTGAAGCTTTCTTT. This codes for CASTSRGGGTEAFF.

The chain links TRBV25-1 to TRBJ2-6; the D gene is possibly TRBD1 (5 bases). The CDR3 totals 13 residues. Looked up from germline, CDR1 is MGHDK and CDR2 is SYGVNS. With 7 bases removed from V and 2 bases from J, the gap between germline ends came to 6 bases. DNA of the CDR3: TGTGCCAGCAAGGGGCCTGGGGCCAACGTCCTGACTTTC. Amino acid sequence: CASKGPGANVLTF. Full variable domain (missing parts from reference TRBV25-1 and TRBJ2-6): EADIYQTPRYLVIGTGKKITLECSQTMGHDKMYWYQQDPGMELHLIHYSYGVNSTEKGDLSSESTVSRIRTEHFPLTLESARPSHTSQYLCASKGPGANVLTFGAGSRLTVL.

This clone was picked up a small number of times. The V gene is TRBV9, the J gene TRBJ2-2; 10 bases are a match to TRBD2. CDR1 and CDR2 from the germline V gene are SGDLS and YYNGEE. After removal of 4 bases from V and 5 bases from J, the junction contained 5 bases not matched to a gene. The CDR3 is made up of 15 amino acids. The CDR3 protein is CASSWGTSVTGELFF. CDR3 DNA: TGTGCCAGCAGCTGGGGGACTAGCGTTACCGGGGAGCTGTTTTTT.

The CDR3: CSASWTGDTEAFF. DNA for the CDR3: TGCAGTGCTAGTTGGACAGGGGACACTGAAGCTTTCTTT. The genes are TRBV20-1 and TRBJ1-1; 9 bases are shared with TRBD1. This CDR3 spans 13 amino acids. J was trimmed by 3 bases and V by 3 bases; bases with no gene match: 2. CDR1 is DFQATT, CDR2 SNEGSKA, per germline (reference sequence).

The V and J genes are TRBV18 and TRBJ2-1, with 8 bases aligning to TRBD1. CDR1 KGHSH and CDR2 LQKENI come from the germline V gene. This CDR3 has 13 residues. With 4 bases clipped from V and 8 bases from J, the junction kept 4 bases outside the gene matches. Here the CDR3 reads CASSLLQGDEQFF. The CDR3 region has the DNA TGTGCCAGCTCACTCTTACAGGGGGATGAGCAGTTCTTC.

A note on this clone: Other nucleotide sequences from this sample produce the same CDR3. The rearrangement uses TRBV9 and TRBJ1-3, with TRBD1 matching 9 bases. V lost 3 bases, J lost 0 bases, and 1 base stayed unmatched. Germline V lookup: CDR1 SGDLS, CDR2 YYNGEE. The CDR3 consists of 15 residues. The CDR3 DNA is TGTGCCAGCAGCGAACAGGGGGCCTCTGGAAACACCATATATTTT. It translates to CASSEQGASGNTIYF.

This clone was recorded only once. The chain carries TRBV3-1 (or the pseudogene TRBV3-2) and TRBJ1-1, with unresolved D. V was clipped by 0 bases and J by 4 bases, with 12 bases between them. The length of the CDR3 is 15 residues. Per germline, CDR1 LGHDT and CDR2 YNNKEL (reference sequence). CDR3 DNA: TGTGCCAGCAGCCAAGAGCTGGTTTGGAGCACTGAAGCTTTCTTT. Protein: CASSQELVWSTEAFF.

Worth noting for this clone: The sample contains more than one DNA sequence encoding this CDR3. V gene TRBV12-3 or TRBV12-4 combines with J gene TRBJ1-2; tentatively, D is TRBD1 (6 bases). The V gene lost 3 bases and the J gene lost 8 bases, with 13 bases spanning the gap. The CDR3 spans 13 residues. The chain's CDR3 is CASSFSGGSGYTF. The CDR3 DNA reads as TGTGCCAGCAGTTTTTCGGGGGGCTCCGGCTACACCTTC.

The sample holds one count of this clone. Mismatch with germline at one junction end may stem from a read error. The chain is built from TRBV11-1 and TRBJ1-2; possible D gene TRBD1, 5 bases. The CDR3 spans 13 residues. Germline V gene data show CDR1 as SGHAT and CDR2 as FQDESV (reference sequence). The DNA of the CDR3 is TGTGCCAGCAGCCGAGGGACTGCTCATGGCTGGGCCTTC. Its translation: CASSRGTAHGWAF.

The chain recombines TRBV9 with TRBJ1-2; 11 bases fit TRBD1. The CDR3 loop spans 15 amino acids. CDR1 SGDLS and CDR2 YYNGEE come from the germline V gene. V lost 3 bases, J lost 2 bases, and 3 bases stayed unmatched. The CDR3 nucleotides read TGTGCCAGCAGCGCATGGACAGGGGGCAACTATGGCTACACCTTC. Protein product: CASSAWTGGNYGYTF.

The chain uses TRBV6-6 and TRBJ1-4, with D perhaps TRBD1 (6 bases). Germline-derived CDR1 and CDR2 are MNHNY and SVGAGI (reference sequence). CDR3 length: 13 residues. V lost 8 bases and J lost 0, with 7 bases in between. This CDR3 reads CASGDTTNEKLFF. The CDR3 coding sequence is TGTGCCAGCGGGGACACAACTAATGAAAAACTGTTTTTT.

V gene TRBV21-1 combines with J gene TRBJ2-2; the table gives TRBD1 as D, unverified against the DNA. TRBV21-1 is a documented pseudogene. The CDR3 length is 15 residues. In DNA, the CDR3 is TGTGCCAGCAGCAAAGAGGACAGAAACACCGGGGAGCTGTTTTTT. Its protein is CASSKEDRNTGELFF.

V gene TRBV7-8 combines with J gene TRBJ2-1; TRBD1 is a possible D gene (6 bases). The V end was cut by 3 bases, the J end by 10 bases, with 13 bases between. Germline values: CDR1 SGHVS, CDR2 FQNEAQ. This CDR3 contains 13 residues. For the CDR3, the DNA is TGTGCCAGCAGCTTGGGGGCTGACAGGGAGCAGTTCTTC. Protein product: CASSLGADREQFF. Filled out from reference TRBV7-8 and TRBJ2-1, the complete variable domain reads GAGVSQSPRYKVAKRGQDVALRCDPISGHVSLFWYQQALGQGPEFLTYFQNEAQLDKSGLPSDRFFAERPEGSVSTLKIQRTQQEDSAVYLCASSLGADREQFFGPGTRLTVL.

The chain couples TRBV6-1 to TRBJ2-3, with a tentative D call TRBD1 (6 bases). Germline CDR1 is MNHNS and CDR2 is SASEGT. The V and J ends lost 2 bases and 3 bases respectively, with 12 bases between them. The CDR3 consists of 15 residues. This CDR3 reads CASSESTGSTDTQYF. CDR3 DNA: TGTGCCAGCAGTGAATCTACAGGGTCTACAGATACGCAGTATTTT.

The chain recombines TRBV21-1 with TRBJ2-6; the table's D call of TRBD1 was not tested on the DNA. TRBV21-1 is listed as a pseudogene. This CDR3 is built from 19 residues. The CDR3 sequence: CASSKAYRDSVSGANVLTF. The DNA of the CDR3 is TGTGCCAGCAGCAAAGCTTACCGGGACAGCGTATCTGGGGCCAACGTCCTGACTTTC.

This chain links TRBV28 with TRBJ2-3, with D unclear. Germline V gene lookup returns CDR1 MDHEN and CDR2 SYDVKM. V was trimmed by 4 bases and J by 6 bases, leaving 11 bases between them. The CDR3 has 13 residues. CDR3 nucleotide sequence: TGTGCCAGCAGTTCGAGTTTCGTGGATACGCAGTATTTT. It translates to CASSSSFVDTQYF. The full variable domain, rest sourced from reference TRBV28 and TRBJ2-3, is DVKVTQSSRYLVKRTGEKVFLECVQDMDHENMFWYRQDPGLGLRLIYFSYDVKMKEKGDIPEGYSVSREKKERFSLILESASTNQTSMYLCASSSSFVDTQYFGPGTRLTVL.